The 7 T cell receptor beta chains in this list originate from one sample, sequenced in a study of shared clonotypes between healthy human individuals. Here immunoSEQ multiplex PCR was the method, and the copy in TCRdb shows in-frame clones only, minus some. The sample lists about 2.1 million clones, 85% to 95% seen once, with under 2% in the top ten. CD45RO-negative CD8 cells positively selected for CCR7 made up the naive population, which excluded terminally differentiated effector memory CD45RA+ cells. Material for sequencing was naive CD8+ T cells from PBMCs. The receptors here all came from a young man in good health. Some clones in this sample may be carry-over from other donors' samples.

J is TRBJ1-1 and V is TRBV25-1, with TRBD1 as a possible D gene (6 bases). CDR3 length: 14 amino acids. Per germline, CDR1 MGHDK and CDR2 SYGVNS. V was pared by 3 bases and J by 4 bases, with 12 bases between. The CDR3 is CASSDRGYGTEAFF. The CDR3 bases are TGTGCCAGCAGTGACAGGGGTTACGGCACTGAAGCTTTCTTT.

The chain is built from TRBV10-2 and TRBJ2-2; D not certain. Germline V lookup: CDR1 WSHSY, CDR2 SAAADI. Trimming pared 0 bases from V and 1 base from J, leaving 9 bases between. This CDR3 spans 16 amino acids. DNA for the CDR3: TGCGCCAGCAGTGAGTCTAAAACTATGAACACCGGGGAGCTGTTTTTT. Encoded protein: CASSESKTMNTGELFF.

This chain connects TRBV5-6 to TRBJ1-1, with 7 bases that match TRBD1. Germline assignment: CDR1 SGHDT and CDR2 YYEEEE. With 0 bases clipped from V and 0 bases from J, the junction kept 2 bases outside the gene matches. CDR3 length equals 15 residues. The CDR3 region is CASSLARGLNTEAFF. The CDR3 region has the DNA TGTGCCAGCAGCTTGGCGAGGGGGCTGAACACTGAAGCTTTCTTT.

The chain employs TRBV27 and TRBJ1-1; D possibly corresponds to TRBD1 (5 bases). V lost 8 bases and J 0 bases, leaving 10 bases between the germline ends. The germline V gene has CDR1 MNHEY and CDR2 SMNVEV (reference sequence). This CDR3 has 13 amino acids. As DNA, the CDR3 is TGTGCCAGCCAGTGGGGCGTGAACACTGAAGCTTTCTTT. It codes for CASQWGVNTEAFF.

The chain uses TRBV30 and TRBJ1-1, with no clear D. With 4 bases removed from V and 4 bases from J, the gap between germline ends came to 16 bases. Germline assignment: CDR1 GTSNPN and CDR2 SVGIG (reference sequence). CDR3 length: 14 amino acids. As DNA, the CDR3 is TGTGCCTGGACCATGGAGAGGGAGGCCACTGAAGCTTTCTTT. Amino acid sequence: CAWTMEREATEAFF.

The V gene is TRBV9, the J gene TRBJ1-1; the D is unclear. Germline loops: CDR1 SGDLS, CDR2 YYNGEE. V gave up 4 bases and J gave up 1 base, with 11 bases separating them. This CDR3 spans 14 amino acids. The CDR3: CASSTSGANTEAFF. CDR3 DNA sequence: TGTGCCAGCAGCACAAGTGGCGCGAACACTGAAGCTTTCTTT.

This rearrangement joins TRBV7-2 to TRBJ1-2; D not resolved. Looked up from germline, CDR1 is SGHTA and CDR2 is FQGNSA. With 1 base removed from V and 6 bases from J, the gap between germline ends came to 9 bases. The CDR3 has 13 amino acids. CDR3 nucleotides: TGTGCCAGCAGCTTAGGCGGCCTAGATGGCTACACCTTC. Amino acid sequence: CASSLGGLDGYTF.